What follows is one TCR beta chain and its context. Its antigen remains unidentified. Using immunoSEQ multiplex PCR, the repertoire was profiled, and TCRdb retains in-frame clones only, with some absent. The data show some 100,000 clones, 80% to 95% seen once. This entry belongs to a study of siplizumab effects on memory and regulatory T cells. Broader study findings: The study did not confirm that proliferating Tregs from siplizumab cultures were suppressive. Phenotypic classification as naive or memory proved unattainable for roughly 80-96% of proliferating CD4+ or CD8+ clones.

Per the germline V gene, CDR1 is MNHNS and CDR2 is SASEGT. The CDR3 loop spans 15 amino acids. V gave up 2 bases and J gave up 3 bases, with 11 bases separating them. The sequence was obtained from a human donor in good health. The V gene is TRBV6-1, the J gene TRBJ1-5; D is uncertain. Sequenced sample: non-Treg CD4+ T cells sorted from blood. In DNA, the CDR3 is TGTGCCAGCAGTGAAAGGACCGCTCCCAATCAGCCCCAGCATTTT. Protein product: CASSERTAPNQPQHF.